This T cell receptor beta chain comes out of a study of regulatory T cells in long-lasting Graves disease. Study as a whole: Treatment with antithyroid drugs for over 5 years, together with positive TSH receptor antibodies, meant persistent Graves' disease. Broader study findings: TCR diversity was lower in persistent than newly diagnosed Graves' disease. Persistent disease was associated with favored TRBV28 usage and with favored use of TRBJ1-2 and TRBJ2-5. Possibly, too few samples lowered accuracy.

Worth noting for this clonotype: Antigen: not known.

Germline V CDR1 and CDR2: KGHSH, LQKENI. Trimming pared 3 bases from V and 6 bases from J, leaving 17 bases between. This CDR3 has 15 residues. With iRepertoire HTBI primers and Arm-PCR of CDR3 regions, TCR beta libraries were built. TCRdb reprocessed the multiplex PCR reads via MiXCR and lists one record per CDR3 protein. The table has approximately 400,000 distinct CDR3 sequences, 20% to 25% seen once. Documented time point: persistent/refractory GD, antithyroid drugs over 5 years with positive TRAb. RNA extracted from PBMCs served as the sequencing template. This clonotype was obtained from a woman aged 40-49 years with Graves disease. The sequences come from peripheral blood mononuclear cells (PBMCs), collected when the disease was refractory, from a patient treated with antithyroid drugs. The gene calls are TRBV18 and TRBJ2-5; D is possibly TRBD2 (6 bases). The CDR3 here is CASSPGGEVSKTQYF. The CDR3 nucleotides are TGTGCCAGCTCACCGGGAGGAGAGGTCAGCAAGACCCAGTACTTC.